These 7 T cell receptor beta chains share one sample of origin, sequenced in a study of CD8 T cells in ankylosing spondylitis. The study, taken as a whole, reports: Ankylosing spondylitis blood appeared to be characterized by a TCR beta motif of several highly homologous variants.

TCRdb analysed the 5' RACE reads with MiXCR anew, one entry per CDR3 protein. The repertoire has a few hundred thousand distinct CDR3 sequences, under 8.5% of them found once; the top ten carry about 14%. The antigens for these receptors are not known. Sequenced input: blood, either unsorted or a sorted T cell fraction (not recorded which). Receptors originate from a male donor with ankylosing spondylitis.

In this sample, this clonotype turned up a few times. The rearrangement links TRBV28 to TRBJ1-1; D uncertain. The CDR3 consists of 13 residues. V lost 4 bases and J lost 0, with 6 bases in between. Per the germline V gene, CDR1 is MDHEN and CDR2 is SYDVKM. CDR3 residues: CASSSGMNTEAFF. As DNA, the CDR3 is TGTGCCAGCAGTTCTGGGATGAACACTGAAGCTTTCTTT.

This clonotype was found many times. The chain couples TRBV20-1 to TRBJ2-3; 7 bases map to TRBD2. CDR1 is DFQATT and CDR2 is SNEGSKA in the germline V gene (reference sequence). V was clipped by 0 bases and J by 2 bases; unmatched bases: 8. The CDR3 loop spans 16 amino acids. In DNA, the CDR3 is TGCAGTGCTAGAGACCTCCAGCGGGGATACACAGATACGCAGTATTTT. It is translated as CSARDLQRGYTDTQYF.

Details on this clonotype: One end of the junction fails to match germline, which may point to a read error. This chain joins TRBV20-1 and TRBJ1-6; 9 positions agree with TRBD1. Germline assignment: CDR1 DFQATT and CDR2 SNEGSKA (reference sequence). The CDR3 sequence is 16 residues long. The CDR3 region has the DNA TGCTGTGCTAGAGGGAACCCGGGACAGGGAAAATCACCCCTCCACTTT. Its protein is CCARGNPGQGKSPLHF.

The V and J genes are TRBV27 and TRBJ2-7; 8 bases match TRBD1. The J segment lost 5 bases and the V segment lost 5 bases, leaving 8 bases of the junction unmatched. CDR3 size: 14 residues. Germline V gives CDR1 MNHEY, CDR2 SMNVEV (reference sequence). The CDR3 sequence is CASSPRQGFDEQYF. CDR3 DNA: TGTGCCAGCAGTCCTAGACAGGGGTTCGACGAGCAGTACTTC.

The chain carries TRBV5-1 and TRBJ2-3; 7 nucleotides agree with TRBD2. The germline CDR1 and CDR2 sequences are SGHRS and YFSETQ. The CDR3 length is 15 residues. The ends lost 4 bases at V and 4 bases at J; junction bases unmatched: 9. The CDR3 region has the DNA TGCGCCAGCAGCGGGGGAGGGCCGAGCGCAGATACGCAGTATTTT. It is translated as CASSGGGPSADTQYF.

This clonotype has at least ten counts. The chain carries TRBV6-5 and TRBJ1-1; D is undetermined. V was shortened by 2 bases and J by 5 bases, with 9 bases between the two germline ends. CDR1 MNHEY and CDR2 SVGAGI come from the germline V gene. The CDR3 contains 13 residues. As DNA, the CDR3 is TGTGCCAGCAGTTACGGGAGAACGACTGAAGCTTTCTTT. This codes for CASSYGRTTEAFF.

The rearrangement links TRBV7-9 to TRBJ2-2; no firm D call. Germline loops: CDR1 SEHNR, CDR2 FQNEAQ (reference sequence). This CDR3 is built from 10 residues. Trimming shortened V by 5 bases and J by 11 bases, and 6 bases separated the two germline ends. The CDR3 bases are TGTGCCAGCAGCCCATTCGAGCTGTTTTTT. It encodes CASSPFELFF.